Following are 27 T cell receptor beta chains from one sample sequenced in a study of blood T cell repertoires in COVID-19 (TCRdb year 2020). Library preparation was by the immunoSEQ multiplex PCR assay. TCRdb retrieved this table from immuneACCESS and kept in-frame rearrangements only. Not all clones are present; in checked studies, unresolved V genes account for under half, and no reason is known for the remainder. The sample has roughly 230,000 clones on record, about four fifths of them singletons. The leading ten clones occupy about 3.2% of the sample. The material sequenced was PBMCs or T cells enriched from blood (not recorded which). The receptors come from a woman aged 55 to 70 who had recovered from COVID-19.

This sequence joins TRBV18 and TRBJ2-7; D ambiguous. Trimming shortened V by 2 bases and J by 4 bases, and 9 bases separated the two germline ends. Germline V gene sequence: CDR1 KGHSH, CDR2 LQKENI. The CDR3 length is 13 residues. DNA of the CDR3: TGTGCCAGCTCACCAGTTACGACATACGAGCAGTACTTC. It is translated as CASSPVTTYEQYF.

The chain is built from TRBV19 and TRBJ1-5; D ambiguous. This CDR3 spans 16 amino acids. The germline V gene encodes CDR1 LNHDA and CDR2 SQIVND (reference sequence). V was pared by 5 bases and J by 0 bases, with 14 bases between. The CDR3 is CASSPRASLSNQPQHF. The CDR3 coding sequence is TGTGCCAGTAGTCCACGAGCGAGCCTTAGCAATCAGCCCCAGCATTTT.

The rearrangement links TRBV7-9 to TRBJ2-5; tentatively, D is TRBD2 (6 bases). Trimming took off 2 bases at V and 7 bases at J, with 11 bases between the two ends. Germline-derived CDR1 and CDR2 are SEHNR and FQNEAQ (reference sequence). The CDR3 has 13 amino acids. The CDR3 nucleotides read TGTGCCAGCAGCTTAACGCAGGGAGGGACCCAGTACTTC. It codes for CASSLTQGGTQYF.

The rearrangement uses TRBV7-3 and TRBJ2-3; D possibly corresponds to TRBD2 (6 bases). V dropped 5 bases and J dropped 4 bases, with 13 bases sitting between them. The germline V gene encodes CDR1 SGHTA and CDR2 FQGTGA. The CDR3 is 14 amino acids. CDR3 coding DNA: TGTGCCAGCAGCCCCGGGGGAGCTGCAGATACGCAGTATTTT. This gives the protein CASSPGGAADTQYF.

The rearrangement joins TRBV2 to TRBJ2-3; perhaps TRBD2 as D (7 bases). Germline values: CDR1 SNHLY, CDR2 FYNNEI. Trimming left V 8 bases short and J 1 base short, with 10 bases between. The CDR3 runs 13 residues. This chain's CDR3 is CASGGAGTDTQYF. The DNA for the CDR3 is TGTGCCAGCGGGGGGGCGGGCACAGATACGCAGTATTTT. Full variable domain (rest looked up from reference TRBV2 and TRBJ2-3): EPEVTQTPSHQVTQMGQEVILRCVPISNHLYFYWYRQILGQKVEFLVSFYNNEISEKSEIFDDQFSVERPDGSNFTLKIRSTKLEDSAMYFCASGGAGTDTQYFGPGTRLTVL.

This rearrangement joins TRBV21-1 to TRBJ2-3; TRBD2, the table's D call, was not compared with the DNA. TRBV21-1 corresponds to a pseudogene. The CDR3 extends over 16 amino acids. The CDR3 is CATRRSRFSSTDTQYF. The CDR3 nucleotides are TGTGCCACCCGAAGGAGCCGGTTCTCTAGCACAGATACGCAGTATTTT.

This chain connects TRBV15 to TRBJ2-4; 9 bases fit TRBD2. Germline lookup yields CDR1 LNHNV and CDR2 YYDKDF (reference sequence). The CDR3 extends over 14 amino acids. V was pared by 6 bases and J by 15 bases, with 15 bases of the junction left unmatched. CDR3 protein: CATSYIDAGLALYF. The CDR3 DNA sequence: TGTGCCACCAGTTATATAGACGCGGGACTAGCCTTGTACTTC.

J is TRBJ2-7 and V is TRBV20-1; 7 bases are a match to TRBD2. Per the germline V gene, CDR1 is DFQATT and CDR2 is SNEGSKA (reference sequence). This CDR3 region has 11 residues. Losses at the gene ends were 4 bases for V and 4 bases for J; bases not matched to a gene: 1. The CDR3 DNA follows: TGCAGTGCTAAAGCGGGGTACGAGCAGTACTTC. Protein sequence: CSAKAGYEQYF.

J is TRBJ2-2 and V is TRBV7-6; TRBD2 matches 12 bases. Per germline, CDR1 SGHVS and CDR2 FNYEAQ. V gave up 5 bases and J gave up 0 bases; unmatched junction bases: 7. The length of the CDR3 is 18 residues. CDR3 bases: TGTGCCAGCAGCCCTCGACTAGCGGGAGAGTCGAACACCGGGGAGCTGTTTTTT. Protein: CASSPRLAGESNTGELFF.

This clone has only a few counts. The J gene is TRBJ2-3, the V gene TRBV7-9; TRBD2 aligns across 9 bases. The CDR3 loop spans 15 amino acids. The junction had 5 bases not matched to a gene; V was cut back by 5 bases and J by 2 bases. Germline CDR1 reads SEHNR; CDR2 reads FQNEAQ (reference sequence). CDR3 residues: CASSPAGGYTDTQYF. The DNA of the CDR3 is TGTGCCAGCAGCCCAGCGGGGGGCTACACAGATACGCAGTATTTT.

The chain uses TRBV18 and TRBJ2-1; D call uncertain. Germline V gene lookup returns CDR1 KGHSH and CDR2 LQKENI. This CDR3 contains 15 residues. V lost 2 bases, J lost 8 bases, and 16 bases lay in between. As DNA, the CDR3 is TGTGCCAGCTCACCAAGCTCGAGCAGGTCTCATGAGCAGTTCTTC. The encoded protein is CASSPSSSRSHEQFF.

J is TRBJ1-2 and V is TRBV7-2, with TRBD1 as a possible D gene (5 bases). The CDR3 length is 15 residues. With 5 bases removed from V and 1 base from J, the gap between germline ends came to 14 bases. Per the germline V gene, CDR1 is SGHTA and CDR2 is FQGNSA. CDR3 coding DNA: TGTGCCAGCAGCCCCCCGGGGGGAGGTAACTATGGCTACACCTTC. This codes for CASSPPGGGNYGYTF.

The V and J genes are TRBV19 and TRBJ1-2; tentative D call: TRBD1 (5 bases). The CDR3 length is 12 residues. Germline V gene sequence: CDR1 LNHDA, CDR2 SQIVND (reference sequence). Trimming took off 4 bases at V and 5 bases at J, with 8 bases between the two ends. The CDR3 spells CASSRQTYGYTF. DNA for the CDR3: TGTGCCAGTAGTAGACAGACGTATGGCTACACCTTC.

CDR3: CASSSGDRGYGYTF. DNA of the CDR3: TGTGCCAGTAGTTCGGGGGACAGGGGCTATGGCTACACCTTC. V usage is TRBV19 and J usage is TRBJ1-2; 10 positions match TRBD1. Germline CDR1 LNHDA, CDR2 SQIVND (reference sequence). This CDR3 has 14 amino acids. V was pared by 5 bases and J by 4 bases, with 4 bases of the junction left unmatched. The full variable domain, in which reference TRBV19 and TRBJ1-2 provide the parts outside the CDR3, is DGGITQSPKYLFRKEGQNVTLSCEQNLNHDAMYWYRQDPGQGLRLIYYSQIVNDFQKGDIAEGYSVSREKKESFPLTVTSAQKNPTAFYLCASSSGDRGYGYTFGSGTRLTVV.

This clone came up a few times. The V and J genes are TRBV4-2 and TRBJ2-7, with 9 nucleotides matching TRBD1. Trimming took 4 bases from V and 6 from J; bases not matched to a gene: 4. This CDR3 contains 13 residues. Germline CDR1 LGHNA, CDR2 YNFKEQ. CDR3 loop: CASSLEQGAEQYF. The CDR3 bases are TGTGCCAGCAGCCTTGAACAGGGGGCCGAGCAGTACTTC.

V usage is TRBV6-1 and J usage is TRBJ1-5; 7 nucleotides line up with TRBD1. The CDR3 has 17 residues. Germline values: CDR1 MNHNS, CDR2 SASEGT. The ends lost 2 bases at V and 6 bases at J; junction bases unmatched: 13. This chain's CDR3 is CASSEIRGQINPQPQHF. As DNA, the CDR3 is TGTGCCAGCAGTGAAATAAGGGGACAGATAAATCCTCAGCCCCAGCATTTT.

This sequence joins TRBV10-3 and TRBJ2-5; the match to TRBD1 covers 10 bases. There are 15 residues in the CDR3. The V gene's germline CDR1 is ENHRY and CDR2 SYGVKD. Trimming cost V 0 bases and J 5 bases; bases outside gene matches: 3. CDR3 amino acids: CAISESGQGGETQYF. CDR3 DNA sequence: TGTGCCATCAGTGAGTCTGGACAGGGGGGTGAGACCCAGTACTTC.

This chain connects TRBV13 to TRBJ2-1, with 11 bases matching TRBD2. Germline V gives CDR1 PRHDT, CDR2 FYEKMQ (reference sequence). The J segment lost 6 bases and the V segment lost 5 bases, leaving 6 bases of the junction unmatched. This CDR3 contains 15 residues. The CDR3 bases are TGTGCCAGCAGCCTAACTAGCGGGAGTTTCAATGAGCAGTTCTTC. Translated, it gives CASSLTSGSFNEQFF.

This chain connects TRBV7-9 to TRBJ1-1, with D unclear. Trimming took off 4 bases at V and 5 bases at J, with 20 bases between the two ends. CDR1 and CDR2 (germline): SEHNR, FQNEAQ (reference sequence). CDR3 length: 16 amino acids. For the CDR3, the DNA is TGTGCCAGCAGCTCCCGGCCCCAAGGGCGGGAGACTGAAGCTTTCTTT. Translated, it gives CASSSRPQGRETEAFF.

This sequence joins TRBV12-3 or TRBV12-4 and TRBJ1-2; unclear D gene. This CDR3 spans 12 amino acids. Trimming removed 3 bases at V and 9 bases at J, with 11 bases between. The CDR3 DNA follows: TGTGCCAGCAGTTTGGGTCGGGGAAGCTACACCTTC. Amino acid sequence: CASSLGRGSYTF.

For this clone: One end of the junction is discordant with germline, which a read error may explain. The rearrangement joins TRBV10-3 to TRBJ2-2; a weak D match, TRBD2 (6 bases). The germline V gene has CDR1 ENHRY and CDR2 SYGVKD. The CDR3 consists of 16 residues. CDR3 in DNA: TGTGCCATCAGTGAGTCGGGCGGGGAGAACCCCGGGGAGCTGTTTTTT. Translating it yields CAISESGGENPGELFF.

The table lists this clone with a count of one. This chain connects TRBV3-1 (or the pseudogene TRBV3-2) to TRBJ2-3; maybe TRBD2 (5 bases). There are 12 residues in the CDR3. Trimming cost V 4 bases and J 7 bases, with 9 bases left between them. CDR1 is LGHDT and CDR2 is YNNKEL in the germline V gene (reference sequence). The CDR3 region is CASSLTGNTQYF. The CDR3 region has the DNA TGTGCCAGCAGCCTCACGGGAAATACGCAGTATTTT.

The rearrangement links TRBV5-1 to TRBJ2-5; the D gene is possibly TRBD2 (7 bases). The germline V gene has CDR1 SGHRS and CDR2 YFSETQ. With 6 bases removed from V and 5 bases from J, the gap between germline ends came to 23 bases. CDR3 length: 16 amino acids. The chain's CDR3 is CASNMGLGGRSETQYF. In DNA form, the CDR3 reads TGCGCCAGCAACATGGGTTTGGGGGGGCGCTCGGAGACCCAGTACTTC.

This sequence joins TRBV7-9 and TRBJ1-2; the D gene is possibly TRBD1 (5 bases). The germline V and J ends were trimmed by 5 bases and 4 bases, with 8 bases remaining between them. This CDR3 has 12 residues. Germline V lookup: CDR1 SEHNR, CDR2 FQNEAQ (reference sequence). The DNA for the CDR3 is TGTGCCAGCAGCCAGGACACCTATGGCTACACCTTC. Its protein product is CASSQDTYGYTF.

The chain uses TRBV29-1 and TRBJ2-3; 14 bases map to TRBD2. This CDR3 is 18 amino acids long. The germline gives CDR1 SQVTM, CDR2 ANQGSEA. With 6 bases clipped from V and 2 bases from J, the junction kept 13 bases outside the gene matches. CDR3 sequence: CSVETSGRVPGPTDTQYF. In nucleotides, the CDR3 is TGCAGCGTGGAGACTAGCGGGAGGGTCCCGGGGCCCACAGATACGCAGTATTTT.

V usage is TRBV6-5 and J usage is TRBJ1-1; D is uncertain. CDR3 size: 12 residues. Germline V CDR1 and CDR2: MNHEY, SVGAGI. V lost 6 bases to trimming and J lost 3 bases, with 8 bases between them. The CDR3 DNA sequence: TGTGCCAGCAGCCGGAGGGACACTGAAGCTTTCTTT. It is translated as CASSRRDTEAFF.

Details on this clone: A read error may account for a junction end that differs from germline. The chain employs TRBV20-1 and TRBJ2-7; 11 bases are shared with TRBD2. CDR1 and CDR2 from the germline V gene are DFQATT and SNEGSKA (reference sequence). The CDR3 is made up of 14 amino acids. In DNA form, the CDR3 reads TGCAGTGCTAGTAGACTAGCGGGAAGCTACGAGCAGTGCTTC. It translates to CSASRLAGSYEQCF.